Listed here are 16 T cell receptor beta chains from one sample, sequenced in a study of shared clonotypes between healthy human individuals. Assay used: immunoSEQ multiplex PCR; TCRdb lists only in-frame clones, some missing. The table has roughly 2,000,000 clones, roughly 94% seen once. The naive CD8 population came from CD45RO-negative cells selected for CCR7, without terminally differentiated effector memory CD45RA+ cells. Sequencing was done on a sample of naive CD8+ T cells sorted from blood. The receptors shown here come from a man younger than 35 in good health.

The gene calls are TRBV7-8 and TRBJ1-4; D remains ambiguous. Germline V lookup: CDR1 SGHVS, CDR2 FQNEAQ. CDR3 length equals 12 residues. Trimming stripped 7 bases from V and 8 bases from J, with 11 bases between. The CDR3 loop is CASNNMGEKLFF. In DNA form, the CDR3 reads TGTGCCAGCAACAACATGGGAGAAAAACTGTTTTTT.

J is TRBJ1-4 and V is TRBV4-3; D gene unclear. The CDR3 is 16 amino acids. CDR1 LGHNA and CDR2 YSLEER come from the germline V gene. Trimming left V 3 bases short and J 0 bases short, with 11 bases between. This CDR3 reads CASSQGRRATNEKLFF. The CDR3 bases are TGCGCCAGCAGCCAGGGGAGGAGGGCAACTAATGAAAAACTGTTTTTT.

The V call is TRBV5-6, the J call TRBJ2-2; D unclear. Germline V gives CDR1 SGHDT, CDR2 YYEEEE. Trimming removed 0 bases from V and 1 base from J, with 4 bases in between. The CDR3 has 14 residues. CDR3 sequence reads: CASSLEWNTGELFF. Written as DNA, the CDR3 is TGTGCCAGCAGCTTGGAATGGAACACCGGGGAGCTGTTTTTT.

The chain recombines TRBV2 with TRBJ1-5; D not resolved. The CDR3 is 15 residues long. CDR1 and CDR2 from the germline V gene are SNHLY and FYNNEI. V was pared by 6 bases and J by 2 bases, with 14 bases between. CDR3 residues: CASRLLFAGNQPQHF. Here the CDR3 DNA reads TGTGCCAGCAGACTGTTGTTTGCAGGCAATCAGCCCCAGCATTTT.

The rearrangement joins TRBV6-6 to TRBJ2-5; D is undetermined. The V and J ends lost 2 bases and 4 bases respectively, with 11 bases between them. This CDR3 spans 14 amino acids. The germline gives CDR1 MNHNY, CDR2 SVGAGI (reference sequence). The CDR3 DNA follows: TGTGCCAGCAGTTACACTTCGAACGGAGAGACCCAGTACTTC. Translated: CASSYTSNGETQYF.

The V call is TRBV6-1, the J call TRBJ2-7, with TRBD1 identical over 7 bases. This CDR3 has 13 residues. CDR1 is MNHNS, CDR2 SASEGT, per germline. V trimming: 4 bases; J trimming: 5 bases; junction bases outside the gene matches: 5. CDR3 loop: CASSADRDHEQYF. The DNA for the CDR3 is TGTGCCAGCAGTGCAGACAGGGACCACGAGCAGTACTTC.

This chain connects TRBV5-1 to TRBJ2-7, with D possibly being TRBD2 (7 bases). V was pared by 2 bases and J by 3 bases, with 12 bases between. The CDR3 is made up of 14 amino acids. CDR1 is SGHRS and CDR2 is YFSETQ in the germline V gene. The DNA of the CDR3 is TGCGCCAGCAGCTTCGGGGGGCAAAACTACGAGCAGTACTTC. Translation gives CASSFGGQNYEQYF.

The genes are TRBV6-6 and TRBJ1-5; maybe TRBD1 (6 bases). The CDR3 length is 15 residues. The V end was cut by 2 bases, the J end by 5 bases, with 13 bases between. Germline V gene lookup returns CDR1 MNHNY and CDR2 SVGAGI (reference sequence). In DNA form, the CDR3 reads TGTGCCAGCAGTTACGAGGGGGAGACGGATCAGCCCCAGCATTTT. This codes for CASSYEGETDQPQHF.

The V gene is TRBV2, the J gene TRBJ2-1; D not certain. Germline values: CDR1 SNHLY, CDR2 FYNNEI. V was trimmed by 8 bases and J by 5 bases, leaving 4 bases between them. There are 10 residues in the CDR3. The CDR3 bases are TGTGCCAGCGCGCACAATGAGCAGTTCTTC. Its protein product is CASAHNEQFF.

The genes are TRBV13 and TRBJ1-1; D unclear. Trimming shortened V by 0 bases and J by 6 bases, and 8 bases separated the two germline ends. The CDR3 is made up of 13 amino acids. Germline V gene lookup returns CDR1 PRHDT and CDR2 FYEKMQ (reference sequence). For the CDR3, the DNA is TGTGCCAGCAGCTTAGGGTTTAGGGCTGAAGCTTTCTTT. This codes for CASSLGFRAEAFF.

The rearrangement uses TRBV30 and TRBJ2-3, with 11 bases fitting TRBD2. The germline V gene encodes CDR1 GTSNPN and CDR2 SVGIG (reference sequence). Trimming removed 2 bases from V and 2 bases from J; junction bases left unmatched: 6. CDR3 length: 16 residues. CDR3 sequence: CAWSPGLADITDTQYF. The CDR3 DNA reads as TGTGCCTGGAGTCCGGGACTAGCGGACATCACAGATACGCAGTATTTT. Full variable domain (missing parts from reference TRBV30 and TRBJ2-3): SQTIHQWPATLVQPVGSPLSLECTVEGTSNPNLYWYRQAAGRGLQLLFYSVGIGQISSEVPQNLSASRPQDRQFILSSKKLLLSDSGFYLCAWSPGLADITDTQYFGPGTRLTVL.

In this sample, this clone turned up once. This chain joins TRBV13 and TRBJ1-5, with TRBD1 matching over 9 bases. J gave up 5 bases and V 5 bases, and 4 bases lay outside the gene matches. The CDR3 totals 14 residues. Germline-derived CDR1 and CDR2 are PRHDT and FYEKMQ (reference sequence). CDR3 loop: CASSQGQGDQPQHF. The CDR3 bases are TGTGCCAGCAGCCAGGGACAGGGTGATCAGCCCCAGCATTTT. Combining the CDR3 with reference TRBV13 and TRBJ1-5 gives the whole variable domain AAGVIQSPRHLIKEKRETATLKCYPIPRHDTVYWYQQGPGQDPQFLISFYEKMQSDKGSIPDRFSAQQFSDYHSELNMSSLELGDSALYFCASSQGQGDQPQHFGDGTRLSIL.

CDR3 nucleotides: TGCGCCAGCAGCCTCCAGCCGGGACAGGGATCCTACGAGCAGTACTTC. It translates to CASSLQPGQGSYEQYF. This chain uses TRBV4-1 with TRBJ2-7, with 9 bases identical to TRBD1. The trim removed 4 bases at V and 1 base at J, leaving 8 bases unmatched. The CDR3 is 16 amino acids. The germline gives CDR1 MGHRA, CDR2 YSYEKL.

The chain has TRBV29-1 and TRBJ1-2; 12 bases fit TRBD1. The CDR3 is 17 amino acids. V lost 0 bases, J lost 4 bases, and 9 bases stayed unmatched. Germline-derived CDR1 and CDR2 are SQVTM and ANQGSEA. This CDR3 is CSVEDSWDRGLSYGYTF. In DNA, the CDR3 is TGCAGCGTTGAAGATTCTTGGGACAGGGGGCTTAGCTATGGCTACACCTTC.

The chain's CDR3 is CASSLIPPGAEINEQFF. CDR3 coding DNA: TGTGCCAGCAGCTTGATCCCCCCGGGGGCCGAGATAAATGAGCAGTTCTTC. V is TRBV7-2 and J is TRBJ2-1; D may correspond to TRBD1 or TRBD2 (6 bases each). Per germline, CDR1 SGHTA and CDR2 FQGNSA. The V and J ends lost 3 bases and 7 bases respectively, with 22 bases between them. The length of the CDR3 is 17 residues.

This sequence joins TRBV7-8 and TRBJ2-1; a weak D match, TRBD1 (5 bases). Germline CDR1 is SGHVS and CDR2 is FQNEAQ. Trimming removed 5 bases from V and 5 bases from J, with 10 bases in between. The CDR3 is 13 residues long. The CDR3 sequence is CASSRIRDNEQFF. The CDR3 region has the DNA TGTGCCAGCAGCCGAATCAGGGACAATGAGCAGTTCTTC.